This T cell receptor beta chain was identified during a study of T cells expressing NK-cell markers. Study summary: Repertoire data for TCR beta were derived from sorted T cells (CD3+CD56+NKG2C+, CD3+CD56+NKG2C- and CD3+CD56-NKG2C+). Serological testing identified seven of the eight sequenced donors as HCMV-seropositive and one as seronegative.

Looked up from germline, CDR1 is LGHDT and CDR2 is YNNKEL (reference sequence). The CDR3 extends over 15 amino acids. Using the 5' RACE reads, TCRdb records one entry per CDR3 protein without DNA. Reported are about 160,000 distinct CDR3 sequences; the ten largest clones contain less than 20%. Whole-study findings and limits: Dominance of the CD3+CD56-NKG2C+ fraction by these clonotypes also held in a few donors.

As for this clonotype: Its antigen is as yet unknown.

This rearrangement joins TRBV3-1 to TRBJ2-7; TCRdb names TRBD1, which stays unverified in the absence of DNA. The source of this sequence is a woman between 18 and 70 years old in good health. Sequencing was carried out using blood T cells: a sorted CD56 or NKG2C T cell subset, CD4+ or CD8+ T cells, or bulk PBMC T cells (not recorded which). Here the CDR3 reads CASSHHGQGAYEQYF.